This TCR beta chain is from a study of radiation and T cells in renal cell carcinoma. Study as a whole: Nephrectomy followed 15 Gy stereotactic body radiation by 4 weeks.

The time point is: baseline pretreatment blood. Noted treatment: 15 Gy SBRT to primary tumor, nephrectomy 4 weeks later. The study's findings and limits: Top tumor clonotypes rose in blood 2 weeks post-radiation, then contracted.

Measured with immunoSEQ multiplex PCR; TCRdb has only the in-frame clones, and not every one. The sample shows roughly 120,000 clones, 80% to 85% of them seen only once. Remarks on this clone: Its target is unknown.

Trimming removed 3 bases from V and 1 base from J, with 1 base in between. This CDR3 has 13 residues. CDR1 and CDR2 from the germline V gene are MNHNS and SASEGT. The V and J genes are TRBV6-1 and TRBJ2-6; unclear D gene. The sample here was blood, taken from a patient whose treatment included radiotherapy and nephrectomy. The sequence came from an older woman with renal cell carcinoma. As DNA, the CDR3 is TGTGCCAGCAGTGATTCTGGGGCCAACGTCCTGACTTTC. It specifies CASSDSGANVLTF.